In this sample, the clone carrying this T cell receptor (beta chain) turned up once. Its antigen is undetermined. The CDR3 has 17 residues. CDR1 MNHEY and CDR2 SMNVEV come from the germline V gene (reference sequence). Trimming shortened V by 8 bases and J by 2 bases, and 19 bases separated the two germline ends. These data are taken from a study of T cell clones after liver transplantation. Study overall: In this trial, immunosuppression withdrawal was attempted within 2 years of liver transplant. A pre-transplant mixed lymphocyte reaction with TCRbeta sequencing defined graft-donor-reactive clones followed in post-transplant blood. Until 12-24 months post-transplant, subjects got standard immunosuppression and no induction. Study-wide points: In 5 of 8 subjects, circulating graft-donor-reactive CD4 TCRbeta sequences fell significantly after transplant.

The table came from immunoSEQ multiplex PCR; TCRdb's copy has only in-frame clones and leaves some out. The table includes roughly 15,000 clones, more than 65% detected once. This chain joins TRBV27 and TRBJ1-6, with D perhaps matching TRBD1 (6 bases). The sequences come from CD8+ T cells from blood, collected around 4 years after liver transplant. This sequence originates from a human patient who received a liver transplant. The graft donor may account for some of the T cells. CDR3 bases: TGTGCCAGCCTCGAGAATTACAGGGTAACCTATAATTCACCCCTCCACTTT. The encoded protein is CASLENYRVTYNSPLHF.